A single sample is the source of the 18 T cell receptor beta chains below, sequenced in a study of cytomegalovirus exposure and HLA in healthy donors. Primers: 60 Vbeta forward and 13 Jbeta reverse. Generated by immunoSEQ multiplex PCR, the TCRdb table keeps only in-frame clones and is missing some. The sample records under 200,000 clones, 82% being singletons. The sample consisted of PBMCs. The receptors were sampled from a girl aged 2 to 9 in good health and CMV-seropositive.

The J gene is TRBJ2-1, the V gene TRBV28; TRBD2 matches at 10 bases. Germline V lookup: CDR1 MDHEN, CDR2 SYDVKM. V trimming: 2 bases; J trimming: 6 bases; junction bases outside the gene matches: 1. This CDR3 contains 14 residues. Here the CDR3 reads CASSLLAGANEQFF. CDR3 coding DNA: TGTGCCAGCAGTTTACTAGCGGGGGCCAATGAGCAGTTCTTC.

The CDR3 coding sequence is TGTGCCAGCAGCTTCCTAGCCTATGAGCAGTTCTTC. Amino acids: CASSFLAYEQFF. J is TRBJ2-1 and V is TRBV5-4; tentative D call: TRBD2 (5 bases). The CDR3 is 12 amino acids. Looked up from germline, CDR1 is SGHNT and CDR2 is YYREEE (reference sequence). Trimming cost V 2 bases and J 8 bases, with 8 bases left between them.

The V call is TRBV9, the J call TRBJ2-7; maybe TRBD2 (5 bases). CDR1 and CDR2 from the germline V gene are SGDLS and YYNGEE. Trimming pared 0 bases from V and 6 bases from J, leaving 13 bases between. The CDR3 contains 14 residues. The CDR3 coding sequence is TGTGCCAGCAGCGTAGAACGCTTTGGAGGCGAGCAGTACTTC. The encoded protein is CASSVERFGGEQYF.

This clone was detected only a few times. The V gene is TRBV6-1, the J gene TRBJ1-5; D remains unclear. CDR1 and CDR2 from the germline V gene are MNHNS and SASEGT. Trimming stripped 6 bases from V and 4 bases from J, with 16 bases between. There are 15 residues in the CDR3. CDR3 protein: CASRYRETLNQPQHF. The CDR3 DNA is TGTGCCAGCAGGTACCGGGAGACTCTGAATCAGCCCCAGCATTTT.

This chain connects TRBV4-1 to TRBJ1-1, with D uncertain. Trimming pared 1 base from V and 6 bases from J, leaving 18 bases between. Germline lookup yields CDR1 MGHRA and CDR2 YSYEKL. The CDR3 spans 16 residues. The CDR3: CASSQGGVKGKAEAFF. Here the CDR3 DNA reads TGCGCCAGCAGCCAAGGGGGAGTCAAGGGTAAGGCTGAAGCTTTCTTT.

V and J are TRBV12-5 and TRBJ2-1; the D gene is possibly TRBD2 (5 bases). This CDR3 is 15 amino acids long. V was trimmed by 6 bases and J by 8 bases, leaving 20 bases between them. Germline V gene data show CDR1 as LGHNT and CDR2 as FRNRAP. DNA for the CDR3: TGTGCTAGTGGCTCGAAAGGACTTTCAAGGGATGAGCAGTTCTTC. Protein: CASGSKGLSRDEQFF. Full variable domain (missing parts from reference TRBV12-5 and TRBJ2-1): DARVTQTPRHKVTEMGQEVTMRCQPILGHNTVFWYRQTMMQGLELLAYFRNRAPLDDSGMPKDRFSAEMPDATLATLKIQPSEPRDSAVYFCASGSKGLSRDEQFFGPGTRLTVL.

CDR3 bases: TGTGCCAGCTCACCACCGAGGGCGGGGATCGACGAGCAGTTCTTC. Encoded protein: CASSPPRAGIDEQFF. The V gene is TRBV18, the J gene TRBJ2-1; the D gene is possibly TRBD2 (6 bases). CDR3 size: 15 residues. Looked up from germline, CDR1 is KGHSH and CDR2 is LQKENI. The germline V and J ends were trimmed by 0 bases and 10 bases, with 16 bases remaining between them. The full variable domain, in which reference TRBV18 and TRBJ2-1 provide the parts outside the CDR3, is NAGVMQNPRHLVRRRGQEARLRCSPMKGHSHVYWYRQLPEEGLKFMVYLQKENIIDESGMPKERFSAEFPKEGPSILRIQQVVRGDSAAYFCASSPPRAGIDEQFFGPGTRLTVL.

There are a few counts of this clone. The chain joins TRBV6-4 to TRBJ1-1; D possibly corresponds to TRBD1 (6 bases). CDR3 size: 14 residues. Looked up from germline, CDR1 is MRHNA and CDR2 is SNTAGT. V lost 11 bases to trimming and J lost 1 base, with 17 bases between them. The CDR3 DNA reads as TGTGCCGGAGACAGGTGCCGCTCGAACACTGAAGCTTTCTTT. It is translated as CAGDRCRSNTEAFF.

The chain is built from TRBV18 and TRBJ2-7; TRBD1 matches at 8 bases. The CDR3 length is 15 residues. V lost 3 bases, J lost 1 base, and 5 bases stayed unmatched. Germline values: CDR1 KGHSH, CDR2 LQKENI. CDR3 in DNA: TGTGCCAGCTCACCTGGGACAGGTTTTTCCTACGAGCAGTACTTC. The encoded protein is CASSPGTGFSYEQYF.

The gene calls are TRBV19 and TRBJ2-7; TRBD1 matches 11 bases. With 5 bases clipped from V and 7 bases from J, the junction kept 7 bases outside the gene matches. There are 14 residues in the CDR3. In germline, CDR1 is LNHDA, CDR2 SQIVND (reference sequence). CDR3 in amino acids: CASSSRTGGREQYF. The CDR3 nucleotides read TGTGCCAGTAGTTCCCGGACAGGGGGCAGGGAGCAGTACTTC.

This chain uses TRBV11-2 with TRBJ1-1, with 8 bases that match TRBD1. This CDR3 is built from 14 residues. Trimming took 5 bases from V and 4 from J; bases not matched to a gene: 6. Germline loops: CDR1 SGHAT, CDR2 FQNNGV. The CDR3 reads CASSTRTGTTEAFF. In DNA form, the CDR3 reads TGTGCCAGCAGCACTCGGACAGGGACCACTGAAGCTTTCTTT.

The V gene is TRBV5-1, the J gene TRBJ2-1; tentatively, D is TRBD2 (6 bases). The CDR3 consists of 15 residues. From germline, CDR1 is SGHRS and CDR2 YFSETQ. V dropped 0 bases and J dropped 0 bases, with 7 bases sitting between them. This CDR3 is CASSLAGDSYNEQFF. The CDR3 nucleotides are TGCGCCAGCAGCTTGGCGGGGGACTCCTACAATGAGCAGTTCTTC.

The chain employs TRBV30 and TRBJ1-6, with D perhaps TRBD1 (5 bases). The CDR3 has 14 residues. V was trimmed by 0 bases and J by 7 bases, leaving 10 bases between them. CDR1 and CDR2 from the germline V gene are GTSNPN and SVGIG (reference sequence). The DNA of the CDR3 is TGTGCCTGGAGTGTGAAGGGGCTCAATTCACCCCTCCACTTT. This codes for CAWSVKGLNSPLHF.

The J gene is TRBJ2-4, the V gene TRBV28; the match to TRBD2 covers 8 bases. CDR1 is MDHEN and CDR2 is SYDVKM in the germline V gene. After removal of 7 bases from V and 15 bases from J, the junction contained 8 bases not matched to a gene. CDR3 length equals 11 residues. For the CDR3, the DNA is TGTGCCAGCACCCCGGGGGGGGGCTGGTACTTC. Amino acid sequence: CASTPGGGWYF.

A single count supports this clone. V and J are TRBV11-2 and TRBJ1-1; unclear D gene. There are 16 residues in the CDR3. Germline V gene sequence: CDR1 SGHAT, CDR2 FQNNGV. The V end was cut by 0 bases, the J end by 1 base, with 12 bases between. CDR3 sequence (DNA): TGTGCCAGCAGCTTAGATCATTCTGGCGGGAACACTGAAGCTTTCTTT. Protein product: CASSLDHSGGNTEAFF.

In this sample, this clone turned up once. The chain has TRBV6-5 and TRBJ1-2; D is undetermined. Germline values: CDR1 MNHEY, CDR2 SVGAGI. The CDR3 has 13 amino acids. The V gene lost 4 bases and the J gene lost 3 bases, with 9 bases spanning the gap. Here the CDR3 reads CASSSMADYGYTF. CDR3 coding DNA: TGTGCCAGCAGTTCAATGGCCGACTATGGCTACACCTTC.

The J gene is TRBJ1-2, the V gene TRBV2, with a possible D match to TRBD1 (5 bases). Trimming shortened V by 11 bases and J by 0 bases, and 10 bases separated the two germline ends. This CDR3 spans 12 amino acids. Germline CDR1 reads SNHLY; CDR2 reads FYNNEI. The CDR3 bases are TGTGCCGGACAAAGAGCTAACTATGGCTACACCTTC. Its protein is CAGQRANYGYTF. Complete variable domain (other parts from reference TRBV2 and TRBJ1-2): EPEVTQTPSHQVTQMGQEVILRCVPISNHLYFYWYRQILGQKVEFLVSFYNNEISEKSEIFDDQFSVERPDGSNFTLKIRSTKLEDSAMYFCAGQRANYGYTFGSGTRLTVV.

This clone showed up just once. The V and J genes are TRBV7-9 and TRBJ1-6; 11 bases line up with TRBD1. Looked up from germline, CDR1 is SEHNR and CDR2 is FQNEAQ (reference sequence). CDR3 length: 15 residues. V lost 3 bases and J lost 9; bases outside the gene matches: 4. CDR3 DNA sequence: TGTGCCAGCAGCTTCTGGACAGGGGGCACTTCACCCCTCCACTTT. Protein: CASSFWTGGTSPLHF. The variable domain in full, completed from reference TRBV7-9 and TRBJ1-6, reads DTGVSQNPRHKITKRGQNVTFRCDPISEHNRLYWYRQTLGQGPEFLTYFQNEAQLEKSRLLSDRFSAERPKGSFSTLEIQRTEQGDSAMYLCASSFWTGGTSPLHFGNGTRLTVT.